The clone carrying this TCR beta chain was observed many times. Its antigen remains unidentified. These data are taken from a study of CD8 T cells in ankylosing spondylitis. General study points: Significantly higher representation of disease-linked clones was reported for matched ankylosing spondylitis synovial fluid. Seemingly characteristic of ankylosing spondylitis blood was a TCR beta motif consisting of roughly 8 highly homologous variants.

As the method for making TCR beta libraries, quantitative 5'-RACE with molecular barcodes was used. TCRdb independently ran MiXCR on the 5' RACE reads; one entry per CDR3 protein. This table has tens of thousands of distinct CDR3 sequences, approximately 7% appearing once. Trimming stripped 0 bases from V and 1 base from J, with 7 bases between. The CDR3 contains 14 residues. CDR1 and CDR2 from the germline V gene are DFQATT and SNEGSKA (reference sequence). The origin of this receptor is a female donor with ankylosing spondylitis or in good health (not recorded which). The material sequenced was blood, either unsorted or a sorted T cell fraction (not recorded which). V and J are TRBV20-1 and TRBJ1-5; D unclear. The CDR3 protein is CSARDPDSNQPQHF. CDR3 coding DNA: TGCAGTGCTAGAGATCCGGACAGCAATCAGCCCCAGCATTTT.